This TCR beta chain was sequenced during a study of blood T cell repertoires in COVID-19. Trimming removed 5 bases at V and 5 bases at J, with 15 bases between. The V gene's germline CDR1 is SNHLY and CDR2 FYNNEI. This CDR3 has 15 residues. Libraries were prepared by immunoSEQ multiplex PCR; TCRdb keeps only in-frame clonotypes and omits some of them. This table holds a few hundred thousand clones, around nine tenths found once. The sequencing input was PBMCs or T cells enriched from blood (not recorded which). The TCR originated in a woman between 55 and 75 years old who had recovered from COVID-19. The rearrangement joins TRBV2 to TRBJ2-2, with D possibly TRBD2 on 6 matching bases. CDR3 coding DNA: TGTGCCAGCAGTTTGGGCGGGGCATGGACCGGGGAGCTGTTTTTT. It is translated as CASSLGGAWTGELFF.